The text below deals with one T cell receptor beta chain. These data belong to a study of blood T cell repertoires in COVID-19. Across the whole study: From the United States, Italy and Spain came samples of acute and convalescent COVID-19. T cells, B-cell-depleted T cells, or PBMCs supplied cDNA or gDNA.

TCRdb's table, derived via immunoSEQ multiplex PCR, lists solely in-frame clones and lacks some. Here the sample spans approximately 74,000 clones, approximately 90% being singletons. This TCR derives from a woman aged 60 to 75 with active COVID-19. Sequences were obtained from peripheral blood.

CDR3 sequence: CSASKGGSYLSNEQFF. Written as DNA, the CDR3 is TGCAGTGCTAGTAAAGGGGGCTCTTACTTGAGCAATGAGCAGTTCTTC. The chain has TRBV20-1 and TRBJ2-1, with 7 bases that match TRBD1. The CDR3 covers 16 residues. V was pared by 3 bases and J by 6 bases, with 14 bases of the junction left unmatched. Germline V gene sequence: CDR1 DFQATT, CDR2 SNEGSKA (reference sequence).